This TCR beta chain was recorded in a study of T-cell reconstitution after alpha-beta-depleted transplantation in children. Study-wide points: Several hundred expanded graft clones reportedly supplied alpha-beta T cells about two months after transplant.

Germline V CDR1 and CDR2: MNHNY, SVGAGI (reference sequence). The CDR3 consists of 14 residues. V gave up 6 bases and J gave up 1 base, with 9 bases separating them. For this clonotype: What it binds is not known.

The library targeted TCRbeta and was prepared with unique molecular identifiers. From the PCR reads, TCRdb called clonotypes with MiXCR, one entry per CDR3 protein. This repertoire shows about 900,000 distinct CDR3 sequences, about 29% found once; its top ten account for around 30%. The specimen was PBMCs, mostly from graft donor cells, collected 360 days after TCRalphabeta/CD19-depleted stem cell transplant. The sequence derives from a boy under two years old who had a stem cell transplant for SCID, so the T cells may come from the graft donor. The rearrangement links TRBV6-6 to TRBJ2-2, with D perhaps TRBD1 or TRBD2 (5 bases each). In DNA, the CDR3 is TGTGCCAGCAGGAGGGGTGGGAACACCGGGGAGCTGTTTTTT. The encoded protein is CASRRGGNTGELFF.